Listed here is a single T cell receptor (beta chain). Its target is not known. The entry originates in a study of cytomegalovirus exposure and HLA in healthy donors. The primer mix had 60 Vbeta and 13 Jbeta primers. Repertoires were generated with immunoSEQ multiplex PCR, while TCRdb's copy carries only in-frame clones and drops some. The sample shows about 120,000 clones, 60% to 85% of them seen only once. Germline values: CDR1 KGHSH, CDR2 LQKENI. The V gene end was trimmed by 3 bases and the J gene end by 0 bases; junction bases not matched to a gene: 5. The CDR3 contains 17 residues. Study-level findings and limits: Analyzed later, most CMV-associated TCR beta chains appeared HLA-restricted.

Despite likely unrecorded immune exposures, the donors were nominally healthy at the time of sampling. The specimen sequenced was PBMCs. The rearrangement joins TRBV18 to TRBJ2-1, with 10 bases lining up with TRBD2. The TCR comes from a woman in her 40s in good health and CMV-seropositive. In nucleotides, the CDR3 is TGTGCCAGCTCACCGAGGTCTAGCGGGGGCTCCTACAATGAGCAGTTCTTC. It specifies CASSPRSSGGSYNEQFF.